This is a list of T cell receptor beta chains from one sample in a study of a mutant IDH1 vaccine in newly diagnosed glioma. Assay used: immunoSEQ multiplex PCR; TCRdb lists only in-frame clones, some missing. This table has about 50,000 clones, 86% appearing once. The material was PBMCs, obtained from a glioma patient treated with radiotherapy, temozolomide or both. These receptors all stem from a man aged 35 to 55 with glioma. The conserved cysteine and the conserved F or W are not part of the CDR3 here. Size tells how often a clone was seen (once, few, many) or the class of an expanded clone, and some rows leave it out.

j_call	clone_size	v_call	cdr3_aa
TRBJ2-7	NA	TRBV7-9	ASSSTGTGTTNYEQY
TRBJ1-4	once	TRBV6-5	ATKTGPLNEKLF
TRBJ2-4	NA	TRBV11-2	ASSLGSVGDIQY
TRBJ2-5	NA	TRBV5-6	ASRSTGGLAQETQY
TRBJ1-5	NA	TRBV10-3	AISESVADISNQPQH
TRBJ2-1	NA	TRBV7-9	ASSIAGGRGNEQF
TRBJ2-2	NA	TRBV6-1	ASTPGGARTGELF
TRBJ1-4	NA	TRBV6-1	ASSEYGQVLEKLF
TRBJ2-7	NA	TRBV7-2	ASSFAGSSSYEQY
TRBJ1-2	NA	TRBV6-4	ASSPQGGDYGYT
TRBJ1-5	NA	TRBV5-6	ASSLASQGGGQPQH
TRBJ2-5	NA	TRBV7-2	ASSLVSQETQY
TRBJ1-5	NA	TRBV19	ASSGGQGLNQPQH
TRBJ1-1	NA	TRBV27	ASSLGAGVMNTEAF
TRBJ2-7	NA	TRBV19	ASSSLAGSYEQY
TRBJ2-4	NA	TRBV25-1	ASSDGVNIQY
TRBJ2-1	NA	TRBV5-1	ASSLEGGVLSREQF
TRBJ2-3	NA	TRBV19	ASSIFTSGSAYTDTQY
TRBJ1-1	NA	TRBV5-8	ASSLGAGQGGPNTEAF
TRBJ2-7	NA	TRBV12-5	ATATGTPFYEQY
TRBJ2-1	NA	TRBV21-1	ASSGRGRGAYNEQF
TRBJ1-2	NA	TRBV27	ASSLNGAYGYT
TRBJ1-4	NA	TRBV19	ASRKRGDRGREKLF
TRBJ2-7	NA	TRBV5-6	ASSAIGVGSYEQY
TRBJ2-2	NA	TRBV2	ASSDGPGANTGELF
TRBJ2-7	NA	TRBV5-1	ASSSGTSFSYEQY
TRBJ1-4	NA	TRBV7-2	ASSSRTVNVEKLF
TRBJ2-1	NA	TRBV7-3	ASSRGGEVGREQF
TRBJ1-5	few	TRBV4-1	ASSQEKTGHQPQH
TRBJ2-3	NA	TRBV2	ATLSSGMTDTQY
TRBJ1-5	NA	TRBV6-1	ASKNRGGDQPQH
TRBJ2-7	once	TRBV5-4	ASSSHRGQYEQY
TRBJ1-2	NA	TRBV5-1	ASRRAADQELYGYT
TRBJ1-1	NA	TRBV18	ASSPPEGRNTEAF
TRBJ2-2	NA	TRBV7-2	ASSSRQGANTGELF
TRBJ1-1	NA	TRBV10-3	AISESDRGRTEAF
TRBJ2-5	NA	TRBV9	ASSARDRAETQY
TRBJ2-1	NA	TRBV6-5	ASSSPSGTFNEQF
TRBJ2-6	NA	TRBV29-1	SVRNSGANVLT
TRBJ2-2	NA	TRBV19	ASSVRLAGAGGELF
TRBJ1-5	NA	TRBV5-1	ASSVRSDQPQH
TRBJ2-7	few	TRBV7-3	ASSQRPGEQY
TRBJ2-5	once	TRBV29-1	SVGQGGETQY